The 29 T cell receptor beta chains presented below share a single source sample, sequenced in a study of CD8+CD57+ T cells in acquired aplastic anemia. The TCR beta profiling, which covered VDJ combination and CDR3 sequence, was carried out using genomic DNA as the template. TCRdb fed the reads into MiXCR, producing one record per CDR3 protein. Here the sample spans 180,000 or so distinct CDR3 sequences, around half being singletons. The sequenced patients had an expansion of CD8+CD57+ cells seen by flow cytometry. The source material was sorted CD4+, CD8+, or CD8+CD57+ T cells (not recorded which) from PBMCs. The receptors shown here come from a human donor with aplastic anemia.

There are many counts of this clonotype. The rearrangement links TRBV10-3 to TRBJ1-1; unclear D gene. The germline V and J ends were trimmed by 3 bases and 5 bases, with 7 bases remaining between them. CDR1 and CDR2 from the germline V gene are ENHRY and SYGVKD. The CDR3 loop spans 12 amino acids. This chain's CDR3 is CAISESRTEAFF. The CDR3 DNA reads TGTGCCATCAGTGAAAGTAGGACTGAAGCTTTCTTT.

The chain combines TRBV12-3 or TRBV12-4 with TRBJ1-1; D unresolved. With 3 bases removed from V and 4 bases from J, the gap between germline ends came to 9 bases. This CDR3 contains 13 residues. The CDR3 region is CASSFGLTTEAFF. CDR3 bases: TGTGCCAGCAGTTTTGGCTTAACCACTGAAGCTTTCTTT.

This sequence joins TRBV28 and TRBJ1-4; 8 nucleotides align to TRBD1. The CDR3 runs 15 residues. Trimming removed 5 bases from V and 3 bases from J; junction bases left unmatched: 5. In germline, CDR1 is MDHEN, CDR2 SYDVKM. The CDR3 sequence is CASSAQGAANEKLFF. The DNA for the CDR3 is TGTGCCAGCAGTGCCCAGGGGGCGGCTAATGAAAAACTGTTTTTT.

Regarding this clonotype: This CDR3 fails to terminate in the conserved phenylalanine or tryptophan, so it likely reflects a read error. V gene TRBV10-3 combines with J gene TRBJ2-6; TRBD1 aligns across 12 bases. After removal of 4 bases from V and 2 bases from J, the junction contained 6 bases not matched to a gene. From germline, CDR1 is ENHRY and CDR2 SYGVKD. This CDR3 has 18 residues. CDR3: CAISGRGQGAAGANVLTC. In DNA, the CDR3 is TGTGCCATCAGTGGCCGGGGACAGGGGGCGGCTGGGGCCAACGTCCTGACTTGC.

Many counts were recorded for this clonotype. The gene calls are TRBV7-9 and TRBJ2-7; no clear D. V was cut by 5 bases and J by 1 base, with 6 bases left in between. This CDR3 spans 12 amino acids. Germline-derived CDR1 and CDR2 are SEHNR and FQNEAQ (reference sequence). CDR3 region: CASSLRSYEQYF. The CDR3 coding sequence is TGTGCCAGCAGCCTGCGGTCCTACGAGCAGTACTTC.

The chain joins TRBV10-3 to TRBJ1-1, with D possibly being TRBD1 (6 bases). The CDR3 is made up of 14 amino acids. V dropped 4 bases and J dropped 1 base, with 10 bases sitting between them. The germline gives CDR1 ENHRY, CDR2 SYGVKD. The CDR3 region is CAISALQGNTEAFF. DNA of the CDR3: TGTGCCATCAGTGCCCTACAGGGGAACACTGAAGCTTTCTTT.

This clonotype was picked up one time. The CDR3 loop is CATRDGGEGWVTDTQYF. CDR3 coding DNA: TGTGCCACCAGAGACGGAGGGGAGGGTTGGGTAACAGATACGCAGTATTTT. This chain links TRBV15 with TRBJ2-3, with 7 bases fitting TRBD2. CDR3 length: 17 residues. The ends lost 6 bases at V and 3 bases at J; junction bases unmatched: 15. The germline gives CDR1 LNHNV, CDR2 YYDKDF (reference sequence).

The rearrangement joins TRBV2 to TRBJ2-7; the D is unclear. V was cut by 3 bases and J by 2 bases, with 5 bases left in between. Germline V gives CDR1 SNHLY, CDR2 FYNNEI. The CDR3 contains 12 residues. This chain's CDR3 is CASSDYPYEQYF. CDR3 bases: TGTGCCAGCAGTGACTACCCCTACGAGCAGTACTTC.

This clonotype has more than one count but fewer than ten. The chain has TRBV5-8 and TRBJ2-1; TRBD2 might be the D (6 bases). The CDR3 consists of 17 residues. Trimming left V 0 bases short and J 4 bases short, with 17 bases between. CDR1 is SGHTS, CDR2 YDEGEE, per germline. The CDR3 DNA follows: TGTGCCAGCAGCTTGGCCCTGGCTAGCGCGGCTTACAATGAGCAGTTCTTC. Translated: CASSLALASAAYNEQFF.

The CDR3 sequence is CASSQGGFTEAFF. In nucleotides, the CDR3 is TGTGCCAGCAGTCAGGGAGGATTCACTGAAGCTTTCTTT. This rearrangement joins TRBV7-9 to TRBJ1-1; weak D call: TRBD1 (5 bases). The CDR3 spans 13 residues. With 6 bases removed from V and 4 bases from J, the gap between germline ends came to 12 bases. CDR1 is SEHNR, CDR2 FQNEAQ, per germline (reference sequence).

The chain uses TRBV9 and TRBJ1-1, with D maybe TRBD1 (5 bases). CDR3 length equals 13 residues. Germline values: CDR1 SGDLS, CDR2 YYNGEE. V lost 0 bases and J lost 5, with 8 bases in between. CDR3 residues: CASSVGDGTEAFF. The CDR3 DNA follows: TGTGCCAGCAGCGTAGGGGACGGTACTGAAGCTTTCTTT.

J is TRBJ2-7 and V is TRBV19; the D is unclear. The V gene lost 3 bases and the J gene lost 2 bases, with 14 bases spanning the gap. CDR1 and CDR2 (germline): LNHDA, SQIVND (reference sequence). The length of the CDR3 is 15 residues. The CDR3 DNA sequence: TGTGCCAGTAGTATGACGGCTCAGCCCACCTACGAGCAGTACTTC. It encodes CASSMTAQPTYEQYF.

The table lists this clonotype with many counts. The chain recombines TRBV19 with TRBJ1-2; D uncertain. This CDR3 spans 9 amino acids. V was trimmed by 10 bases and J by 4 bases, leaving 4 bases between them. Germline V gene sequence: CDR1 LNHDA, CDR2 SQIVND (reference sequence). The chain's CDR3 is CATPYGYTF. The CDR3 DNA sequence: TGTGCCACCCCCTATGGCTACACCTTC.

This clonotype was counted between two and nine times. This chain connects TRBV2 to TRBJ1-5, with D possibly TRBD1 on 6 matching bases. Trimming cost V 7 bases and J 4 bases, with 11 bases left between them. Per germline, CDR1 SNHLY and CDR2 FYNNEI. The CDR3 runs to 13 residues. The CDR3 DNA sequence: TGTGCCAGCAAGAGGGACAATAATCAGCCCCAGCATTTT. This sequence encodes CASKRDNNQPQHF. The full variable domain, with the rest looked up from reference TRBV2 and TRBJ1-5, is EPEVTQTPSHQVTQMGQEVILRCVPISNHLYFYWYRQILGQKVEFLVSFYNNEISEKSEIFDDQFSVERPDGSNFTLKIRSTKLEDSAMYFCASKRDNNQPQHFGDGTRLSIL.

V is TRBV7-6 and J is TRBJ2-1; 9 bases are a match to TRBD2. Germline-derived CDR1 and CDR2 are SGHVS and FNYEAQ. J was trimmed by 10 bases and V by 5 bases; bases with no gene match: 12. The CDR3 has 15 amino acids. The CDR3 sequence: CASSLRLAATNEQFF. CDR3 DNA sequence: TGTGCCAGCAGCCTGAGACTAGCGGCCACCAACGAGCAGTTCTTC.

This clonotype was seen repeatedly, ten times or more. The chain joins TRBV19 to TRBJ1-2; the match to TRBD1 covers 8 bases. CDR3 length: 15 residues. V shed 2 bases and J 7 bases; nucleotides not matched to a gene: 9. Per the germline V gene, CDR1 is LNHDA and CDR2 is SQIVND (reference sequence). Here the CDR3 reads CASSILGTGDFGYTF. The CDR3 region has the DNA TGTGCCAGTAGTATACTCGGGACAGGAGATTTTGGCTACACCTTC.

This clonotype was counted many times. J is TRBJ2-7 and V is TRBV5-5, with 9 bases lining up with TRBD1. Germline lookup yields CDR1 SGHKS and CDR2 YYEKEE (reference sequence). V shed 3 bases and J 3 bases; nucleotides not matched to a gene: 4. There are 14 residues in the CDR3. The CDR3 spells CASSYQDRGYEQYF. Written as DNA, the CDR3 is TGTGCCAGCAGCTATCAGGACAGGGGCTACGAGCAGTACTTC.

The V call is TRBV11-2, the J call TRBJ1-1; maybe TRBD1 (5 bases). Trimming removed 2 bases from V and 4 bases from J, with 17 bases in between. Looked up from germline, CDR1 is SGHAT and CDR2 is FQNNGV. The CDR3 has 16 amino acids. Written as DNA, the CDR3 is TGTGCCAGCAGCTTACCCGGGGTTGGCGGGGCCACTGAAGCTTTCTTT. Translation gives CASSLPGVGGATEAFF.

This clonotype was detected ten times or more. V usage is TRBV20-1 and J usage is TRBJ1-1, with D maybe TRBD1 (5 bases). The V gene's germline CDR1 is DFQATT and CDR2 SNEGSKA (reference sequence). This CDR3 has 14 amino acids. V lost 4 bases to trimming and J lost 2 bases, with 14 bases between them. This CDR3 reads CSAIRLGTNTEAFF. DNA of the CDR3: TGCAGTGCTATAAGACTGGGGACTAACACTGAAGCTTTCTTT.

Concerning this clonotype itself: One base away lies a much larger clone, so this may be a sequencing read error. CDR3 sequence reads: CASSLRSQETQYF. CDR3 nucleotide sequence: TGTGCCAGCAGTTTGCGAAGCCAAGAGACCCAGTACTTC. The chain recombines TRBV14 with TRBJ2-5, with D unresolved. With 6 bases removed from V and 1 base from J, the gap between germline ends came to 9 bases. Germline V gene lookup returns CDR1 SGHDN and CDR2 FVKESK. The length of the CDR3 is 13 residues. Together with reference TRBV14 and TRBJ2-5, the CDR3 gives the full variable domain: EAGVTQFPSHSVIEKGQTVTLRCDPISGHDNLYWYRRVMGKEIKFLLHFVKESKQDESGMPNNRFLAERTGGTYSTLKVQPAELEDSGVYFCASSLRSQETQYFGPGTRLLVL.

This clonotype was counted many times. The rearrangement links TRBV20-1 to TRBJ2-3; D is undetermined. CDR3 length: 11 residues. The V end was cut by 5 bases, the J end by 4 bases, with 7 bases between. Per germline, CDR1 DFQATT and CDR2 SNEGSKA (reference sequence). The CDR3 region is CSAEFSDTQYF. The CDR3 DNA sequence: TGCAGTGCTGAATTCTCAGATACGCAGTATTTT.

This clonotype has a count of ten or more. The chain combines TRBV29-1 with TRBJ1-1; maybe TRBD1 (6 bases). Trimming took off 4 bases at V and 3 bases at J, with 15 bases between the two ends. There are 14 residues in the CDR3. Looked up from germline, CDR1 is SQVTM and CDR2 is ANQGSEA. CDR3 coding DNA: TGCAGCGTTGCCCGGAATAACAGGGACACTGAAGCTTTCTTT. It is translated as CSVARNNRDTEAFF.

This clonotype occurred a few times. V is TRBV6-2 or TRBV6-3 and J is TRBJ1-6; D is ambiguous. Trimming stripped 0 bases from V and 6 bases from J, with 9 bases between. Looked up from germline, CDR1 is MNHEY and CDR2 is SVGEGT. This CDR3 is 15 amino acids long. CDR3 sequence: CASSYSAAVNSPLHF. The CDR3 bases are TGTGCCAGCAGTTACTCGGCGGCCGTTAATTCACCCCTCCACTTT.

The chain joins TRBV5-1 to TRBJ2-7; D possibly corresponds to TRBD2 (6 bases). CDR1 is SGHRS and CDR2 is YFSETQ in the germline V gene. Trimming cost V 0 bases and J 4 bases, with 11 bases left between them. This CDR3 spans 14 amino acids. The CDR3 sequence: CASSLAWRDYEQYF. CDR3 bases: TGCGCCAGCAGCTTGGCTTGGCGGGATTACGAGCAGTACTTC.

This chain uses TRBV12-3 or TRBV12-4 with TRBJ1-1; no definite D call. Between the trimmed V and J ends, which lost 6 bases and 8 bases, there was a span of 13 bases. The CDR3 is 12 residues long. CDR3 amino acids: CASRGPGKEAFF. The CDR3 nucleotides are TGTGCCAGCAGAGGGCCCGGGAAAGAAGCTTTCTTT.

This clonotype was observed many times. The genes are TRBV5-1 and TRBJ2-3, with 8 bases aligning to TRBD1. Trimming removed 4 bases from V and 1 base from J; junction bases left unmatched: 5. Germline-derived CDR1 and CDR2 are SGHRS and YFSETQ. The length of the CDR3 is 15 residues. The CDR3 DNA reads as TGCGCCAGCAGCCAGGAGGGACAGGGCACAGATACGCAGTATTTT. Translating gives CASSQEGQGTDTQYF.

Here the CDR3 reads CASTPPGGETQYF. In DNA, the CDR3 is TGTGCCAGCACCCCGCCGGGTGGGGAGACCCAGTACTTC. This chain links TRBV7-9 with TRBJ2-5, with D unresolved. This CDR3 has 13 amino acids. Germline CDR1 and CDR2: SEHNR and FQNEAQ (reference sequence). V was pared by 7 bases and J by 5 bases, with 14 bases between.

Ten or more counts support this clonotype. This sequence joins TRBV5-8 and TRBJ2-7; D is possibly TRBD2 (5 bases). The CDR3 runs 14 residues. V gave up 0 bases and J gave up 0 bases, with 7 bases separating them. Per the germline V gene, CDR1 is SGHTS and CDR2 is YDEGEE. Here the CDR3 DNA reads TGTGCCAGCAGCTTGGCCGGGGTCTCCTACGAGCAGTACTTC. It specifies CASSLAGVSYEQYF.

This clonotype appeared many times. The chain carries TRBV6-1 and TRBJ1-2, with unresolved D. The V and J ends lost 6 bases and 8 bases respectively, with 22 bases between them. This CDR3 contains 15 residues. Germline CDR1 and CDR2: MNHNS and SASEGT. The CDR3, as DNA: TGTGCCAGCAGCTATAGGGCCTCGGGCCTTATAGGCTACACCTTC. Encoded protein: CASSYRASGLIGYTF.